Sequencing of this T cell receptor (beta chain) was carried out in a study of shared clonotypes between healthy human individuals. Study-wide context: Every donor yielded three CD4 naive, three CD4 memory, two CD8 naive and one CD8 memory plate.

This clone was seen more than once but under ten times. CDR3 length: 13 residues. Trimming shortened V by 4 bases and J by 10 bases, and 14 bases separated the two germline ends. CDR1 is MGHRA, CDR2 YSYEKL, per germline. The study drew its donors from healthy HIV-negative adults without recent acute infections or vaccinations. Memory CD4+ cells were the fraction left after CD45RA+ naive selection. The study ran the assay at deep level. Data came from immunoSEQ multiplex PCR; TCRdb stores just in-frame clones and leaves some out. The sample has hundreds of thousands of clones; approximately 74% are singletons.

V and J are TRBV4-1 and TRBJ1-5; D unresolved. The receptor was isolated from a woman in her twenties or thirties in good health. Sequencing was performed on memory CD4+ T cells sorted from blood. Subset of the sample: CD45RA-negative fraction. CDR3 sequence (DNA): TGCGCCAGCAGCCCTCCGGCTCTAAACCCCCAGCATTTT. Translation gives CASSPPALNPQHF.